These 20 T cell receptor beta chains originate from one sample sequenced in a study of blood T cell repertoires in COVID-19. Produced via immunoSEQ multiplex PCR; TCRdb's table is partial and in-frame only. Of 200,000 to 250,000 clones in the sample, around 86% were seen once. Sequenced sample: PBMCs or T cells enriched from blood (not recorded which). The receptors were gathered from a woman aged 40 to 50 with acute COVID-19.

The chain employs TRBV29-1 and TRBJ1-1; maybe TRBD1 (6 bases). From germline, CDR1 is SQVTM and CDR2 ANQGSEA. This CDR3 has 15 residues. V dropped 3 bases and J dropped 0 bases, with 14 bases sitting between them. The CDR3 sequence is CSVERNRDMNTEAFF. CDR3 bases: TGCAGCGTTGAGAGAAACAGGGACATGAACACTGAAGCTTTCTTT. The full variable domain, completed using reference TRBV29-1 and TRBJ1-1, is SAVISQKPSRDICQRGTSLTIQCQVDSQVTMMFWYRQQPGQSLTLIATANQGSEATYESGFVIDKFPISRPNLTFSTLTVSNMSPEDSSIYLCSVERNRDMNTEAFFGQGTRLTVV.

This clone was detected a few times. This chain connects TRBV3-1 (or the pseudogene TRBV3-2) to TRBJ1-1; TRBD1 agrees at 9 bases. This CDR3 comprises 15 residues. J lost 4 bases, V lost 2 bases, and 5 bases had no gene match. The V gene's germline CDR1 is LGHDT and CDR2 YNNKEL (reference sequence). The CDR3 loop is CASSQPGTGRTEAFF. The CDR3 coding sequence is TGTGCCAGCAGCCAACCCGGGACAGGGCGCACTGAAGCTTTCTTT.

This chain links TRBV6-2 or TRBV6-3 with TRBJ2-1; 7 bases are a match to TRBD2. Trimming removed 2 bases from V and 8 bases from J; junction bases left unmatched: 12. CDR1 is MNHEY, CDR2 SVGEGT, per germline. This CDR3 contains 16 residues. The CDR3 DNA is TGTGCCAGCAGTTACGGGGACTATCCCCCTAGGGATGAGCAGTTCTTC. Encoded protein: CASSYGDYPPRDEQFF.

V is TRBV25-1 and J is TRBJ1-4; TRBD1 aligns across 7 bases. The CDR3 extends over 16 amino acids. Unmatched junction bases numbered 13, after V lost 6 bases and J lost 6 bases. Germline assignment: CDR1 MGHDK and CDR2 SYGVNS. CDR3 in amino acids: CASREGTAKADEKLFF. The CDR3 nucleotides read TGTGCCAGCAGGGAAGGGACAGCGAAGGCCGATGAAAAACTGTTTTTT.

J is TRBJ2-1 and V is TRBV25-1; 7 bases are shared with TRBD1. The CDR3 extends over 15 amino acids. Germline trimming cut 3 bases from V and 5 bases from J; bases unmatched to any gene: 7. Germline CDR1 is MGHDK and CDR2 is SYGVNS. CDR3 coding DNA: TGTGCCAGCAGTGATCCGACAGGGCTCGACAATGAGCAGTTCTTC. Amino acids: CASSDPTGLDNEQFF.

This clone was observed a single time. This chain joins TRBV15 and TRBJ2-1; possibly TRBD1 for D (5 bases). CDR1 is LNHNV, CDR2 YYDKDF, per germline (reference sequence). Trimming took off 1 base at V and 6 bases at J, with 7 bases between the two ends. This CDR3 region has 13 residues. CDR3 nucleotide sequence: TGTGCCACCAGCAGAGGGGGCCTCAATGAGCAGTTCTTC. Translated: CATSRGGLNEQFF.

The rearrangement joins TRBV19 to TRBJ1-6; a possible D gene is TRBD1 (6 bases). This CDR3 has 16 residues. Per germline, CDR1 LNHDA and CDR2 SQIVND (reference sequence). The ends were cut back, 6 bases at V and 5 bases at J, with 17 bases in the middle. The CDR3 bases are TGTGCCAGTAGATCGGTGGGGGCAGCAAATAATTCACCCCTCCACTTT. Protein sequence: CASRSVGAANNSPLHF.

The J gene is TRBJ2-7, the V gene TRBV2; possibly TRBD1 for D (6 bases). Per the germline V gene, CDR1 is SNHLY and CDR2 is FYNNEI. The CDR3 sequence is 13 residues long. The V end lost 4 bases, the J end lost 4 bases, and 11 bases lay between the germline ends. DNA of the CDR3: TGTGCCAGCAGTGGACAGGATAATTACGAGCAGTACGTC. It codes for CASSGQDNYEQYV.

J is TRBJ2-5 and V is TRBV5-1; 11 bases are a match to TRBD1. Germline V gene lookup returns CDR1 SGHRS and CDR2 YFSETQ. The V segment lost 1 base and the J segment 4 bases; nucleotides outside the gene matches: 3. CDR3 size: 15 residues. CDR3 sequence: CASSLTGQGGETQYF. CDR3 bases: TGCGCCAGCAGCTTGACGGGACAGGGGGGAGAGACCCAGTACTTC.

The chain recombines TRBV5-1 with TRBJ2-1; no clear D. The CDR3 covers 14 residues. Germline CDR1 and CDR2: SGHRS and YFSETQ. V was trimmed by 0 bases and J by 9 bases, leaving 13 bases between them. The CDR3 DNA reads as TGCGCCAGCAGCTTGGTACTACCTCCCTTTGAGCAGTTCTTC. Translated, it gives CASSLVLPPFEQFF.

CDR3 coding DNA: TGTGCCAGCAGCTTAGGACAGGGTACCCATACCCTCCACTTT. Translation: CASSLGQGTHTLHF. The V gene is TRBV7-9, the J gene TRBJ1-6; 7 nucleotides agree with TRBD1. CDR3 size: 14 residues. Losses at the gene ends were 1 base for V and 14 bases for J; bases not matched to a gene: 8. CDR1 SEHNR and CDR2 FQNEAQ come from the germline V gene (reference sequence).

The rearrangement uses TRBV6-5 and TRBJ2-5; 7 nucleotides agree with TRBD2. Germline CDR1 MNHEY, CDR2 SVGAGI. V was pared by 2 bases and J by 2 bases, with 5 bases of the junction left unmatched. The CDR3 contains 15 residues. In DNA, the CDR3 is TGTGCCAGCAGTTACAGCCTAGCGGCACAAGAGACCCAGTACTTC. The encoded protein is CASSYSLAAQETQYF.

The rearrangement uses TRBV6-2 or TRBV6-3 and TRBJ2-5, with D uncertain. Germline CDR1 is MNHEY and CDR2 is SVGEGT. V shed 0 bases and J shed 2 bases, with 10 bases lying between them. The CDR3 is 15 amino acids. The CDR3 DNA reads TGTGCCAGCAGTTACTCGCTTTACTCACAAGAGACCCAGTACTTC. It yields the protein CASSYSLYSQETQYF.

The chain links TRBV6-1 to TRBJ1-1; 7 positions match TRBD1. Germline V lookup: CDR1 MNHNS, CDR2 SASEGT. The CDR3 spans 17 residues. Trimming cost V 3 bases and J 1 base; bases outside gene matches: 11. The CDR3 spells CASSDSSRGNRNTEAFF. CDR3 nucleotide sequence: TGTGCCAGCAGTGATAGCAGCAGGGGGAATCGGAACACTGAAGCTTTCTTT.

The V and J genes are TRBV4-1 and TRBJ2-5; D is perhaps TRBD2 (7 bases). This CDR3 spans 16 amino acids. The V and J ends lost 2 bases and 4 bases respectively, with 17 bases between them. CDR1 is MGHRA and CDR2 is YSYEKL in the germline V gene. This CDR3 is CASSQKWEGGGETQYF. In DNA, the CDR3 is TGCGCCAGCAGCCAAAAATGGGAGGGGGGAGGAGAGACCCAGTACTTC.

The rearrangement links TRBV4-1 to TRBJ1-3; the match to TRBD1 covers 7 bases. The CDR3 sequence is 15 residues long. Germline CDR1 and CDR2: MGHRA and YSYEKL. V trimming: 2 bases; J trimming: 2 bases; junction bases outside the gene matches: 3. CDR3 bases: TGCGCCAGCAGCCAATCGGGACAGCCTGGAAACACCATATATTTT. Its translation: CASSQSGQPGNTIYF.

This clone has just a few counts. The chain employs TRBV3-1 (or the pseudogene TRBV3-2) and TRBJ2-3; the D gene is possibly TRBD2 (6 bases). This CDR3 contains 17 residues. The germline gives CDR1 LGHDT, CDR2 YNNKEL (reference sequence). V shed 0 bases and J shed 3 bases, with 16 bases lying between them. CDR3 sequence: CASSQDQRRGSTDTQYF. The CDR3 DNA is TGTGCCAGCAGCCAAGATCAACGGCGGGGTAGTACAGATACGCAGTATTTT.

The J gene is TRBJ1-5, the V gene TRBV6-5; D is unresolved. This CDR3 region has 14 residues. Germline CDR1 and CDR2: MNHEY and SVGAGI. V shed 4 bases and J shed 4 bases, with 11 bases lying between them. CDR3 in amino acids: CASSSLTINQPQHF. The CDR3 DNA sequence: TGTGCCAGCAGTTCACTGACAATTAATCAGCCCCAGCATTTT.

The genes are TRBV7-6 and TRBJ1-1; 7 bases agree with TRBD1. The J segment lost 8 bases and the V segment lost 6 bases, leaving 3 bases of the junction unmatched. The CDR3 is 11 residues long. Per the germline V gene, CDR1 is SGHVS and CDR2 is FNYEAQ. As DNA, the CDR3 is TGTGCCAGCAGACAGGGGAGAGAAGCTTTCTTT. Encoded protein: CASRQGREAFF.

The chain uses TRBV29-1 and TRBJ2-4; D ambiguous. The CDR3 spans 13 residues. Germline CDR1 SQVTM, CDR2 ANQGSEA. Between the trimmed V and J ends, which lost 4 bases and 0 bases, there was a span of 7 bases. The CDR3 here is CSVGHPAKNIQYF. CDR3 coding DNA: TGCAGCGTTGGACATCCAGCCAAAAACATTCAGTACTTC.